The 25 T cell receptor beta chains below come from one sample, sequenced in a study of blood T cell repertoires in COVID-19. Sequencing was performed with immunoSEQ multiplex PCR; in TCRdb, only in-frame clones are kept and a portion is missing. The sample has some 150,000 clones; more than 75% are singletons. Sequences were obtained from peripheral blood. The receptors stem from a man aged 65 to 79 with acute or convalescent COVID-19.

The rearrangement joins TRBV5-1 to TRBJ2-1, with no clear D. The V gene's germline CDR1 is SGHRS and CDR2 YFSETQ. Trimming cost V 2 bases and J 0 bases, with 9 bases left between them. CDR3 length: 15 residues. The CDR3 spells CASSLSRSSYNEQFF. The CDR3 DNA sequence: TGCGCCAGCAGCTTAAGCCGTAGCTCCTACAATGAGCAGTTCTTC.

The chain couples TRBV18 to TRBJ2-2; D perhaps matches TRBD2 (5 bases). Trimming took off 3 bases at V and 4 bases at J, with 9 bases between the two ends. This CDR3 spans 14 amino acids. From germline, CDR1 is KGHSH and CDR2 LQKENI. The CDR3 spells CASSPPGFTGELFF. CDR3 DNA: TGTGCCAGCTCACCGCCGGGGTTCACCGGGGAGCTGTTTTTT.

The V call is TRBV28, the J call TRBJ2-5; TRBD1 might be the D (5 bases). This CDR3 region has 15 residues. The V gene's germline CDR1 is MDHEN and CDR2 SYDVKM. The V end was cut by 6 bases, the J end by 3 bases, with 17 bases between. CDR3 protein: CASSHSGATEETQYF. DNA for the CDR3: TGTGCCAGCAGCCATTCTGGGGCGACGGAAGAGACCCAGTACTTC.

This clone appeared a few times. The V and J genes are TRBV6-6 and TRBJ2-7; TRBD2 matches at 8 bases. CDR1 is MNHNY, CDR2 SVGAGI, per germline (reference sequence). Germline trimming cut 8 bases from V and 1 base from J; bases unmatched to any gene: 10. CDR3 length: 15 amino acids. The CDR3: CASLGNTGGSYEQYF. CDR3 nucleotide sequence: TGTGCCAGCCTGGGTAATACGGGAGGGTCCTACGAGCAGTACTTC.

This clone was recorded once. The genes are TRBV4-2 and TRBJ1-3, with D unresolved. The V gene lost 3 bases and the J gene lost 0 bases, with 9 bases spanning the gap. The germline CDR1 and CDR2 sequences are LGHNA and YNFKEQ. This CDR3 is 15 amino acids long. The CDR3 bases are TGTGCCAGCAGCCAGAATCCTAACTCTGGAAACACCATATATTTT. Its translation: CASSQNPNSGNTIYF.

The V call is TRBV2, the J call TRBJ2-1; TRBD2 agrees at 13 bases. CDR3 length equals 15 residues. Looked up from germline, CDR1 is SNHLY and CDR2 is FYNNEI. V lost 4 bases and J lost 3; bases outside the gene matches: 0. In DNA form, the CDR3 reads TGTGCCAGCAGTGGGACTAGCGGGAGCTACAATGAGCAGTTCTTC. As protein: CASSGTSGSYNEQFF.

The chain combines TRBV27 with TRBJ2-3; 9 nucleotides line up with TRBD2. This CDR3 is built from 16 residues. CDR1 is MNHEY and CDR2 is SMNVEV in the germline V gene (reference sequence). V lost 6 bases to trimming and J lost 2 bases; unmatched junction nucleotides: 9. The CDR3 DNA sequence: TGTGCCAGCAGCCTGGGGGGACTAGCCTTCACAGATACGCAGTATTTT. It translates to CASSLGGLAFTDTQYF.

The rearrangement links TRBV5-1 to TRBJ1-1, with unresolved D. The CDR3 is 13 amino acids. In germline, CDR1 is SGHRS, CDR2 YFSETQ. V gave up 2 bases and J gave up 7 bases, with 12 bases separating them. CDR3 in amino acids: CASSLPPISEAFF. CDR3 sequence (DNA): TGCGCCAGCAGCTTACCCCCGATCAGTGAAGCTTTCTTT. Supplemented by reference TRBV5-1 and TRBJ1-1, the full variable domain reads KAGVTQTPRYLIKTRGQQVTLSCSPISGHRSVSWYQQTPGQGLQFLFEYFSETQRNKGNFPGRFSGRQFSNSRSEMNVSTLELGDSALYLCASSLPPISEAFFGQGTRLTVV.

J is TRBJ1-6 and V is TRBV6-5, with a possible D match to TRBD1 (6 bases). Germline V gene lookup returns CDR1 MNHEY and CDR2 SVGAGI. V lost 3 bases to trimming and J lost 2 bases, with 11 bases between them. There are 16 residues in the CDR3. The DNA for the CDR3 is TGTGCCAGCAGTTATGATGGACAGACCTATAATTCACCCCTCCACTTT. Residues: CASSYDGQTYNSPLHF.

The chain combines TRBV6-6 with TRBJ2-4; D might be TRBD1 (8 bases). Trimming stripped 4 bases from V and 3 bases from J, with 13 bases between. This CDR3 region has 15 residues. CDR1 and CDR2 from the germline V gene are MNHNY and SVGAGI (reference sequence). CDR3 region: CASSSNRGGKNIQYF. The CDR3 bases are TGTGCCAGCAGTTCTAACAGGGGGGGCAAAAACATTCAGTACTTC.

This sequence joins TRBV19 and TRBJ2-5; D uncertain. Germline V gene sequence: CDR1 LNHDA, CDR2 SQIVND (reference sequence). The CDR3 runs 13 residues. V was pared by 4 bases and J by 0 bases, with 6 bases between. The CDR3 is CASSTSNQETQYF. In DNA, the CDR3 is TGTGCCAGTAGTACCAGTAACCAAGAGACCCAGTACTTC.

The chain uses TRBV28 and TRBJ2-7, with 8 bases that match TRBD1. The V gene's germline CDR1 is MDHEN and CDR2 SYDVKM. The CDR3 runs to 20 residues. V gave up 5 bases and J gave up 6 bases; unmatched junction bases: 27. The CDR3 loop reads CASSDPQYKQKTGERREQYF. CDR3 DNA sequence: TGTGCCAGCAGTGACCCCCAATATAAACAGAAGACAGGGGAGAGGCGCGAGCAGTACTTC.

The chain links TRBV28 to TRBJ1-2; 11 nucleotides agree with TRBD1. Germline CDR1 MDHEN, CDR2 SYDVKM. V dropped 7 bases and J dropped 6; count of bases not matched to a gene: 13. The CDR3 loop spans 16 amino acids. Here the CDR3 reads CASTIPNGQGADGYTF. In DNA form, the CDR3 reads TGTGCCAGCACCATACCTAATGGACAGGGGGCCGATGGCTACACCTTC.

The chain carries TRBV3-1 (or the pseudogene TRBV3-2) and TRBJ2-1, with 10 bases lining up with TRBD2. Germline CDR1 LGHDT, CDR2 YNNKEL (reference sequence). CDR3 length: 15 residues. V was pared by 4 bases and J by 7 bases, with 7 bases of the junction left unmatched. CDR3: CASSLERGGYNEQFF. For the CDR3, the DNA is TGTGCCAGCAGCCTTGAGCGGGGGGGTTATAATGAGCAGTTCTTC.

This chain connects TRBV28 to TRBJ2-5; 12 nucleotides match TRBD1. V lost 4 bases, J lost 6 bases, and 12 bases stayed unmatched. From germline, CDR1 is MDHEN and CDR2 SYDVKM. The CDR3 totals 17 residues. The CDR3, as DNA: TGTGCCAGCAGTTCTGGACTGCGGGACAGGGGGCCAAAGACCCAGTACTTC. As protein: CASSSGLRDRGPKTQYF.

V and J are TRBV15 and TRBJ2-7; 7 bases match TRBD1. The CDR3 contains 15 residues. The ends lost 3 bases at V and 0 bases at J; junction bases unmatched: 5. The V gene's germline CDR1 is LNHNV and CDR2 YYDKDF (reference sequence). CDR3: CATSRGTADSYEQYF. CDR3 bases: TGTGCCACCAGCAGGGGGACAGCTGACTCCTACGAGCAGTACTTC.

This clone was seen only once. The rearrangement links TRBV18 to TRBJ1-1; 7 bases align to TRBD1. CDR1 is KGHSH, CDR2 LQKENI, per germline. With 4 bases clipped from V and 2 bases from J, the junction kept 10 bases outside the gene matches. This CDR3 has 16 amino acids. The CDR3 reads CASSRAGGGANTEAFF. The CDR3 DNA follows: TGTGCCAGCTCACGCGCGGGAGGGGGCGCAAACACTGAAGCTTTCTTT.

The V gene is TRBV18, the J gene TRBJ2-7; the match to TRBD1 covers 7 bases. V lost 2 bases and J lost 6; bases outside the gene matches: 13. The CDR3 has 16 residues. CDR1 is KGHSH, CDR2 LQKENI, per germline. The CDR3 region is CASSPNTGTEVREQYF. The CDR3 nucleotides are TGTGCCAGCTCACCAAATACCGGGACAGAGGTCCGCGAGCAGTACTTC. The full variable domain, in which reference TRBV18 and TRBJ2-7 provide the parts outside the CDR3, is NAGVMQNPRHLVRRRGQEARLRCSPMKGHSHVYWYRQLPEEGLKFMVYLQKENIIDESGMPKERFSAEFPKEGPSILRIQQVVRGDSAAYFCASSPNTGTEVREQYFGPGTRLTVT.

On this clone itself: The same CDR3 can be traced to other DNA sequences in this sample. The gene calls are TRBV19 and TRBJ2-4, with D maybe TRBD1 (6 bases). This CDR3 region has 14 residues. V lost 6 bases and J lost 0, with 9 bases in between. In germline, CDR1 is LNHDA, CDR2 SQIVND (reference sequence). DNA of the CDR3: TGTGCCAGTAGACGGGACATAGCCAAAAACATTCAGTACTTC. As protein: CASRRDIAKNIQYF.

The chain joins TRBV5-4 to TRBJ1-2; maybe TRBD1 (6 bases). In germline, CDR1 is SGHNT, CDR2 YYREEE (reference sequence). The length of the CDR3 is 15 residues. V lost 2 bases and J lost 6, with 17 bases in between. The CDR3 bases are TGTGCCAGCAGCTTTTATGACAGGACCGATAATGGCTACACCTTC. It codes for CASSFYDRTDNGYTF.

The J gene is TRBJ2-1, the V gene TRBV5-1; TRBD1 might be the D (7 bases). The V gene lost 4 bases and the J gene lost 8 bases, with 28 bases spanning the gap. CDR3 length equals 18 residues. Germline values: CDR1 SGHRS, CDR2 YFSETQ. The CDR3 spells CASSAEGKGARGSYEQFF. The CDR3, as DNA: TGCGCCAGCAGCGCGGAGGGAAAGGGGGCGAGGGGTTCCTATGAGCAGTTCTTC.

The chain recombines TRBV11-2 with TRBJ2-1; tentatively, D is TRBD2 (6 bases). CDR1 and CDR2 (germline): SGHAT, FQNNGV. Trimming cost V 3 bases and J 1 base, with 10 bases left between them. There are 15 residues in the CDR3. The CDR3 DNA reads TGTGCCAGCAGCTTCCGTGGGGGGTCCTACAATGAGCAGTTCTTC. This codes for CASSFRGGSYNEQFF.

This rearrangement joins TRBV3-1 (or the pseudogene TRBV3-2) to TRBJ1-2; 10 bases line up with TRBD1. The CDR3 runs 15 residues. Trimming cost V 5 bases and J 8 bases; bases outside gene matches: 11. Germline V lookup: CDR1 LGHDT, CDR2 YNNKEL (reference sequence). In DNA form, the CDR3 reads TGTGCCAGCAGCGCCCGGGACAGGGGCGAACTGGGCTACACCTTC. This codes for CASSARDRGELGYTF.

The chain links TRBV5-1 to TRBJ2-7; 8 nucleotides match TRBD1. Unmatched junction bases numbered 6, after V lost 7 bases and J lost 3 bases. The germline V gene encodes CDR1 SGHRS and CDR2 YFSETQ. This CDR3 is 13 amino acids long. The CDR3 here is CASGQGGNYEQYF. The CDR3 DNA follows: TGCGCCAGCGGACAGGGAGGTAACTACGAGCAGTACTTC.

This chain connects TRBV20-1 to TRBJ1-1, with D uncertain. Germline CDR1 DFQATT, CDR2 SNEGSKA (reference sequence). This CDR3 has 11 residues. The V end lost 6 bases, the J end lost 0 bases, and 5 bases lay between the germline ends. As DNA, the CDR3 is TGCAGTGCCGACATGAACACTGAAGCTTTCTTT. Translating gives CSADMNTEAFF.